The rows below give T cell receptor beta chains drawn from one sample of a study of CD8 T cells in Susac syndrome. TCRdb itself ran the immunoSEQ multiplex PCR reads through MiXCR, one entry per CDR3 protein. The sample carries a few hundred thousand distinct CDR3 sequences, about 92% recorded once. Sequenced: CD4+ T cells from PBMCs. All receptors derive from a human donor with multiple sclerosis. Both conserved end residues are part of each CDR3. D genes are given only for firm matches.

D gene,J gene,V gene,CDR3 protein
-,TRBJ1-2,TRBV18,CASSPPDNQARYGYTF
TRBD1,TRBJ1-5,TRBV27,CASSPIDRGDQPQHF
-,TRBJ2-5,TRBV24-1,CATSDTTKAQETQYF
TRBD1,TRBJ2-5,TRBV7-9,CASSLGNRDRVKETQYF
TRBD2,TRBJ2-3,TRBV20-1,CSAPDRGTRGADTQYF
-,TRBJ1-1,TRBV29-1,CSVSTGRLNTEAFF
TRBD2,TRBJ2-1,TRBV25-1,CASTGTSGNNEQFF
-,TRBJ2-3,TRBV7-2,CASSPHIPGADTQYF
TRBD1,TRBJ1-4,TRBV25-1,CASSDTTGVNEKLFF
TRBD1,TRBJ1-2,TRBV30,CAWRRDSNYGYTF
TRBD1,TRBJ2-7,TRBV12-3/TRBV12-4,CASSLRDSYEQYF
-,TRBJ2-2,TRBV5-6,CASSLGFRSSGELFF
TRBD2,TRBJ2-5,TRBV3-1,CASSQDEASGAKWETQYF
-,TRBJ2-1,TRBV3-1,CASRRGPSSYNEQFF
-,TRBJ2-1,TRBV6-2/TRBV6-3,CASSAVKGGEQFF
-,TRBJ2-1,TRBV6-5,CASSYNPAGARGNEQFF
TRBD2,TRBJ2-2,TRBV20-1,CSARDLGSGGPAGELFF
-,TRBJ1-2,TRBV4-2,CASSQDPGAPGGYTF
-,TRBJ2-7,TRBV10-3,CAISDGGDSYEQYF
-,TRBJ2-1,TRBV20-1,CSAIPNNEQFF
TRBD2,TRBJ2-3,TRBV12-3/TRBV12-4,CATGTSGGADTQYF
-,TRBJ1-2,TRBV11-2,CASSSAPRGGIGGYTF
-,TRBJ2-2,TRBV10-3,CAIKQGFNTGELFF
-,TRBJ2-1,TRBV5-1,CASSWTDSSSSNEQFF
TRBD1,TRBJ1-5,TRBV2,CASSLDPGQAQHF
TRBD2,TRBJ2-1,TRBV10-2,CASSESTSGSFAQFF
TRBD1,TRBJ2-7,TRBV27,CASQDRAAYEQYF
-,TRBJ1-2,TRBV19,CASKARGLNYGYTF
TRBD1,TRBJ2-5,TRBV5-1,CASSFGTGHAGETQYF
-,TRBJ1-2,TRBV2,CASSEIANYGYTF
-,TRBJ1-2,TRBV5-4,CASSLFRGDGYTF
TRBD1,TRBJ2-3,TRBV20-1,CSASLAGGHDTDTQYF
-,TRBJ1-2,TRBV6-2/TRBV6-3,CASSSRDSRFYGYTF
-,TRBJ1-4,TRBV7-9,CASSASNEKLFF
TRBD1,TRBJ2-7,TRBV13,CASSRDRENYEQYF
-,TRBJ1-5,TRBV5-1,CASSLGGSGQPQHF
-,TRBJ2-1,TRBV19,CASSWHVERSSYNEQFF
TRBD1,TRBJ1-1,TRBV29-1,CSVWDRAHTEAFF
-,TRBJ1-2,TRBV11-1,CASSSALVTDFLEENYGYTF
-,TRBJ1-4,TRBV3-1,CASSQDRTSGDEKLFF
TRBD1,TRBJ2-7,TRBV5-6,CASSFGTGFYYEQYF
-,TRBJ2-3,TRBV20-1,CSARDLLGTGTQYF
TRBD2,TRBJ2-1,TRBV7-3,CASSLLGLASNEQFF
-,TRBJ2-5,TRBV4-3,CASSQAAVGGLAGETQYF
TRBD2,TRBJ2-1,TRBV19,CASSINPGTSGGAFTRFF
-,TRBJ1-1,TRBV20-1,CRPRLGAPTEAFF